This entry describes one T cell receptor beta chain. What it recognizes is unknown. Expressed TCRB transcripts got sequenced, as all isolated RNA was reverse transcribed. Sequencing used immunoSEQ multiplex PCR; TCRdb keeps in-frame clones, though not all of them. Of approximately 730,000 clones detected, 10% to 15% appear once; the ten largest clones hold approximately 0.022%. These data originate in a study of beta chain features in type 1 diabetes. Germline values: CDR1 SGHRS, CDR2 YFSETQ. V was trimmed by 0 bases and J by 2 bases, leaving 15 bases between them. CDR3 length equals 16 residues. General study results and limits: In every one of the four CD4+ subsets, TCRB CDR3s were moderately but significantly shorter in Type 1 diabetes patients.

The sequence was collected from a man between 18 and 35 years old with type 1 diabetes. This chain links TRBV5-1 with TRBJ2-7, with D maybe TRBD1 (6 bases). The sample taken for sequencing was naive CD4+ T cells from blood. The CDR3: CASSLATGAGAYEQYF. The CDR3 nucleotides are TGCGCCAGCAGCTTGGCGACTGGGGCAGGGGCCTACGAGCAGTACTTC.